These 31 T cell receptor beta chains originate from one sample sequenced in a study of T cell responses to AZD1222 COVID-19 vaccine. The assay was immunoSEQ multiplex PCR, and TCRdb's table has in-frame clones only and misses some. The data contain 75,000 to 90,000 clones, roughly 84% of them singletons. The specimen was peripheral blood, collected on day 0 of AZD1222 vaccination. These receptors originate from an adult in good health.

The chain recombines TRBV6-2 or TRBV6-3 with TRBJ2-7; a possible D gene is TRBD2 (7 bases). Germline V gene lookup returns CDR1 MNHEY and CDR2 SVGEGT. The germline V and J ends were trimmed by 2 bases and 3 bases, with 17 bases remaining between them. CDR3 length equals 16 residues. The CDR3 coding sequence is TGTGCCAGCAGTTACGGGGGGGGACACCTTAACTACGAGCAGTACTTC. Its protein product is CASSYGGGHLNYEQYF.

The chain recombines TRBV5-8 with TRBJ2-5; D ambiguous. The CDR3 extends over 14 amino acids. Between the trimmed V and J ends, which lost 6 bases and 2 bases, there was a span of 14 bases. The germline V gene has CDR1 SGHTS and CDR2 YDEGEE. The CDR3 bases are TGTGCCAGCAACCCCCCCGTGGCTCAAGAGACCCAGTACTTC. Translating gives CASNPPVAQETQYF. Full variable domain (remainder filled in from reference TRBV5-8 and TRBJ2-5): EAGVTQSPTHLIKTRGQQATLRCSPISGHTSVYWYQQALGLGLQFLLWYDEGEERNRGNFPPRFSGRQFPNYSSELNVNALELEDSALYLCASNPPVAQETQYFGPGTRLLVL.

The chain is built from TRBV7-8 and TRBJ2-7; TRBD1 matches 10 bases. The length of the CDR3 is 16 residues. Germline CDR1 reads SGHVS; CDR2 reads FQNEAQ. Trimming removed 6 bases from V and 5 bases from J; junction bases left unmatched: 13. The CDR3 DNA sequence: TGTGCCAGCAGACCGACCCCCGGGACAGGGGTCCACGAGCAGTACTTC. Translating gives CASRPTPGTGVHEQYF.

This clone has just one count. The chain has TRBV18 and TRBJ1-1, with a weak D call TRBD1 (6 bases). Trimming cost V 6 bases and J 0 bases, with 17 bases left between them. CDR1 and CDR2 from the germline V gene are KGHSH and LQKENI. The CDR3 has 16 residues. DNA for the CDR3: TGTGCCAGCTCGCCCCCGAGCGGGACAATGAACACTGAAGCTTTCTTT. It codes for CASSPPSGTMNTEAFF.

The chain employs TRBV6-4 and TRBJ2-3; 8 bases map to TRBD2. The CDR3 spans 17 residues. Germline CDR1 is MRHNA and CDR2 is SNTAGT. V trimming: 7 bases; J trimming: 2 bases; junction bases outside the gene matches: 14. Here the CDR3 reads CASTQYGGATSTDTQYF. The DNA of the CDR3 is TGTGCCAGCACCCAGTACGGGGGGGCGACTTCCACAGATACGCAGTATTTT.

This clone was detected once. CDR3 in DNA: TGTGCCAGCAGCCCGGACAGGGCCACCGGGGAGCTGTTTTTT. Protein: CASSPDRATGELFF. The V and J genes are TRBV6-4 and TRBJ2-2; 8 nucleotides align to TRBD1. This CDR3 is built from 14 residues. CDR1 MRHNA and CDR2 SNTAGT come from the germline V gene. V was clipped by 6 bases and J by 4 bases; unmatched bases: 4.

The chain links TRBV28 to TRBJ1-4; TRBD1 matches 9 bases. CDR3 length: 15 residues. The V gene end was trimmed by 7 bases and the J gene end by 4 bases; junction bases not matched to a gene: 7. Germline lookup yields CDR1 MDHEN and CDR2 SYDVKM. The CDR3 spells CASNSGTGFNEKLFF. The CDR3 region has the DNA TGTGCCAGCAACTCCGGGACAGGGTTTAATGAAAAACTGTTTTTT.

This chain joins TRBV6-1 and TRBJ1-5, with D hard to call. V lost 2 bases to trimming and J lost 4 bases, with 6 bases between them. Germline V gene lookup returns CDR1 MNHNS and CDR2 SASEGT. The CDR3 contains 13 residues. CDR3 amino acids: CASSERVNQPQHF. CDR3 nucleotide sequence: TGTGCCAGCAGTGAACGGGTAAATCAGCCCCAGCATTTT.

This chain connects TRBV5-1 to TRBJ1-6; unclear D gene. The germline V gene has CDR1 SGHRS and CDR2 YFSETQ. V was trimmed by 0 bases and J by 9 bases, leaving 10 bases between them. This CDR3 has 14 amino acids. The CDR3 DNA reads as TGCGCCAGCAGCTTGGAGGGAGAGCTTTCACCCCTCCACTTT. Its translation: CASSLEGELSPLHF.

The chain uses TRBV6-2 or TRBV6-3 and TRBJ2-1; weak D call: TRBD1 (6 bases). V gave up 6 bases and J gave up 2 bases, with 14 bases separating them. CDR3 size: 15 residues. CDR1 MNHEY and CDR2 SVGEGT come from the germline V gene. The CDR3 DNA reads TGTGCCAGCAGCGGGACAACTGGGGCCTACAATGAGCAGTTCTTC. This codes for CASSGTTGAYNEQFF.

Points on this clone: Other DNA sequences in the sample encode the same CDR3. This chain connects TRBV11-3 to TRBJ2-2, with 9 nucleotides matching TRBD2. Germline assignment: CDR1 SGHNT and CDR2 YENEEA. The CDR3 runs to 16 residues. CDR3 loop: CPRGGRRGGDTGELFF. CDR3 DNA sequence: TGTCCCCGCGGGGGCCGGCGGGGGGGCGACACCGGGGAGCTGTTTTTT.

This sequence joins TRBV5-1 and TRBJ2-5; 8 bases fit TRBD2. Germline CDR1 reads SGHRS; CDR2 reads YFSETQ. V trimming: 3 bases; J trimming: 5 bases; junction bases outside the gene matches: 9. CDR3 size: 15 residues. CDR3 amino acids: CASSWGLVHGETQYF. The CDR3 DNA follows: TGCGCCAGCAGCTGGGGACTAGTCCACGGGGAGACCCAGTACTTC.

The CDR3 DNA follows: TGTGCCAGCAGGACGCAAGGCCAGGACGGCTACACCTTC. It is translated as CASRTQGQDGYTF. J is TRBJ1-2 and V is TRBV28; D is ambiguous. Germline V gene data show CDR1 as MDHEN and CDR2 as SYDVKM. Trimming took off 6 bases at V and 8 bases at J, with 16 bases between the two ends. The CDR3 is 13 residues long.

This chain links TRBV19 with TRBJ1-2, with a weak D call TRBD1 (6 bases). Germline V gene sequence: CDR1 LNHDA, CDR2 SQIVND (reference sequence). The V gene lost 4 bases and the J gene lost 4 bases, with 13 bases spanning the gap. This CDR3 comprises 14 residues. Written as DNA, the CDR3 is TGTGCCAGTAGTACACTGACAGGACTCTATGGCTACACCTTC. It is translated as CASSTLTGLYGYTF.

This clone was recorded only once. The chain has TRBV5-1 and TRBJ2-3; D not certain. The CDR3 length is 11 residues. Germline V lookup: CDR1 SGHRS, CDR2 YFSETQ. V gave up 1 base and J gave up 7 bases, with 4 bases separating them. The CDR3 spells CASSLQNTQYF. DNA of the CDR3: TGCGCCAGCAGCTTGCAGAATACGCAGTATTTT.

V and J are TRBV6-1 and TRBJ1-6; perhaps TRBD1 as D (5 bases). V gave up 0 bases and J gave up 8 bases, with 11 bases separating them. CDR1 and CDR2 (germline): MNHNS, SASEGT. The CDR3 totals 15 residues. CDR3 loop: CASSEARTLDSPLHF. For the CDR3, the DNA is TGTGCCAGCAGTGAAGCTAGGACACTTGATTCACCCCTCCACTTT.

As concerns this clone: One end of the junction is discordant with germline, which a read error may explain. V gene TRBV7-7 combines with J gene TRBJ2-1; 8 nucleotides align to TRBD2. Germline CDR1 and CDR2: SSHAT and FNYEAQ (reference sequence). This CDR3 has 15 amino acids. The CDR3 protein is CASSLLSGGQNEQFF. The CDR3 DNA reads TGTGCTAGCAGCTTACTGTCGGGGGGGCAAAATGAGCAGTTCTTC.

The V call is TRBV7-2, the J call TRBJ1-6; D is unclear. The length of the CDR3 is 12 residues. Germline-derived CDR1 and CDR2 are SGHTA and FQGNSA. Trimming left V 1 base short and J 13 bases short, with 8 bases between. CDR3 sequence reads: CASSLEWAPLHF. The CDR3 DNA reads as TGTGCCAGCAGCTTAGAATGGGCCCCCCTCCACTTT.

The rearrangement uses TRBV28 and TRBJ1-2; D remains unclear. This CDR3 has 13 amino acids. The germline V and J ends were trimmed by 7 bases and 5 bases, with 14 bases remaining between them. Germline assignment: CDR1 MDHEN and CDR2 SYDVKM. In nucleotides, the CDR3 is TGTGCCAGCACTAGACTGCGGAGATATGGCTACACCTTC. It encodes CASTRLRRYGYTF.

The rearrangement uses TRBV5-4 and TRBJ1-2; tentative D call: TRBD1 (5 bases). Germline V lookup: CDR1 SGHNT, CDR2 YYREEE (reference sequence). This CDR3 spans 17 amino acids. With 2 bases removed from V and 2 bases from J, the gap between germline ends came to 19 bases. For the CDR3, the DNA is TGTGCCAGCAGCTTCGGCGGGACGGTCTATTTCAACTATGGCTACACCTTC. As protein: CASSFGGTVYFNYGYTF. Looking up the rest from reference TRBV5-4 and TRBJ1-2 gives the full variable domain: ETGVTQSPTHLIKTRGQQVTLRCSSQSGHNTVSWYQQALGQGPQFIFQYYREEENGRGNFPPRFSGLQFPNYSSELNVNALELDDSALYLCASSFGGTVYFNYGYTFGSGTRLTVV.

This clone was seen only once. The chain carries TRBV7-2 and TRBJ1-4, with TRBD1 matching over 8 bases. Germline assignment: CDR1 SGHTA and CDR2 FQGNSA. This CDR3 spans 15 amino acids. The ends lost 6 bases at V and 0 bases at J; junction bases unmatched: 3. As DNA, the CDR3 is TGTGCCAGCAGACCGACAGGGGCAACTAATGAAAAACTGTTTTTT. Translated: CASRPTGATNEKLFF.

The CDR3 loop reads CASSFTGLGEQYF. The DNA for the CDR3 is TGTGCCAGCAGTTTTACAGGTCTGGGGGAGCAGTACTTC. This chain links TRBV12-3 or TRBV12-4 with TRBJ2-7, with a tentative D call TRBD1 (5 bases). The CDR3 extends over 13 amino acids. Trimming took off 3 bases at V and 7 bases at J, with 13 bases between the two ends.

The chain couples TRBV11-2 to TRBJ1-2; D perhaps matches TRBD1 (5 bases). This CDR3 comprises 13 residues. The V end lost 5 bases, the J end lost 13 bases, and 20 bases lay between the germline ends. Per the germline V gene, CDR1 is SGHAT and CDR2 is FQNNGV. The CDR3 nucleotides are TGTGCCAGCAGCCCTAGGGAGACGGGGACTGGCACCTTC. Amino acid sequence: CASSPRETGTGTF.

The chain carries TRBV4-3 and TRBJ2-7, with TRBD1 matching 9 bases. The CDR3 consists of 15 residues. Germline trimming cut 3 bases from V and 5 bases from J; bases unmatched to any gene: 8. The germline CDR1 and CDR2 sequences are LGHNA and YSLEER. CDR3 nucleotides: TGCGCCAGCAGCCATTCGCCGGGACAGGGTGACGAGCAGTACTTC. This sequence encodes CASSHSPGQGDEQYF.

The V call is TRBV27, the J call TRBJ1-1, with 7 bases fitting TRBD1. V shed 3 bases, J shed 5 bases, and the junction held 9 bases outside the gene matches. Looked up from germline, CDR1 is MNHEY and CDR2 is SMNVEV (reference sequence). CDR3 length equals 15 residues. CDR3 region: CASSFFRGLWTEAFF. The CDR3 nucleotides are TGTGCCAGCAGTTTCTTTAGGGGGCTTTGGACTGAAGCTTTCTTT.

V gene TRBV7-8 combines with J gene TRBJ2-7, with 11 bases identical to TRBD2. Trimming removed 0 bases from V and 0 bases from J; junction bases left unmatched: 4. This CDR3 region has 17 residues. From germline, CDR1 is SGHVS and CDR2 FQNEAQ. The CDR3 sequence is CASSLALAGDLSYEQYF. CDR3 coding DNA: TGTGCCAGCAGCTTAGCACTAGCGGGGGATCTCTCCTACGAGCAGTACTTC. The full variable domain, completed using reference TRBV7-8 and TRBJ2-7, is GAGVSQSPRYKVAKRGQDVALRCDPISGHVSLFWYQQALGQGPEFLTYFQNEAQLDKSGLPSDRFFAERPEGSVSTLKIQRTQQEDSAVYLCASSLALAGDLSYEQYFGPGTRLTVT.

The CDR3 sequence: CASSMGGASGNIQYF. DNA for the CDR3: TGTGCCAGTAGTATGGGGGGGGCCTCGGGAAACATTCAGTACTTC. J is TRBJ2-4 and V is TRBV19, with D maybe TRBD2 (7 bases). Germline values: CDR1 LNHDA, CDR2 SQIVND (reference sequence). CDR3 length equals 15 residues. The ends were cut back, 3 bases at V and 6 bases at J, with 15 bases in the middle.

The chain joins TRBV25-1 to TRBJ1-6; TRBD1 is a possible D gene (6 bases). The V end was cut by 7 bases, the J end by 9 bases, with 7 bases between. The germline V gene has CDR1 MGHDK and CDR2 SYGVNS. The CDR3 sequence is 11 residues long. The CDR3 loop is CASTRGSPLHF. Here the CDR3 DNA reads TGTGCCAGCACCAGGGGTTCACCCCTCCACTTT.

J is TRBJ1-1 and V is TRBV21-1; the table's D gene call, TRBD1, was not cross checked with the DNA. TRBV21-1 is listed as a pseudogene. The CDR3 consists of 15 residues. The CDR3 region is CASSKDHRVGPEAFF. The CDR3, as DNA: TGTGCCAGCAGCAAAGATCACAGGGTGGGACCTGAAGCTTTCTTT.

This chain uses TRBV3-1 (or the pseudogene TRBV3-2) with TRBJ1-1, with D maybe TRBD1 (6 bases). Germline-derived CDR1 and CDR2 are LGHDT and YNNKEL (reference sequence). The V and J ends lost 4 bases and 6 bases respectively, with 12 bases between them. CDR3 length equals 13 residues. The CDR3 protein is CASSLAGQSEAFF. The CDR3 coding sequence is TGTGCCAGCAGCCTAGCGGGACAATCTGAAGCTTTCTTT.

The chain carries TRBV9 and TRBJ1-1; 7 bases are shared with TRBD1. Germline loops: CDR1 SGDLS, CDR2 YYNGEE. CDR3 length: 15 amino acids. The ends lost 4 bases at V and 0 bases at J; junction bases unmatched: 6. CDR3 protein: CASSLEGQLNTEAFF. DNA of the CDR3: TGTGCCAGCAGCTTAGAGGGACAGCTGAACACTGAAGCTTTCTTT.